This TCR beta chain was retrieved from a study of shared clonotypes between healthy human individuals. To note about this clone: Its antigen is undetermined. A clone one base away is much larger, so this may be a read error. This sample also contains other DNA sequences that code for the same CDR3.

Overall study findings and caveats: Approximately 4.6% of naive CD4 clonotypes were common to a handful of donors.

CD8 cells regarded as naive lacked CD45RO, were positively chosen for CCR7, and omitted terminally differentiated effector memory CD45RA+ cells. Germline-derived CDR1 and CDR2 are SEHNR and FQNEAQ (reference sequence). The CDR3 is made up of 13 amino acids. V gave up 5 bases and J gave up 3 bases, with 10 bases separating them. DNA at roughly 0.2 ug, tens of thousands of T cell genomes, went into sorted-subset replicate PCRs. The authors' processing: ImmunoSEQ sequences covered only the junction and lacked quality scores; filtering therefore differed. The assay was immunoSEQ multiplex PCR, and TCRdb's table has in-frame clones only and misses some. That table gives V, J and clone size, and the DNA gave D and trimming. The sample gives some 2,000,000 clones, approximately 95% of which show up once; more than 0.95% is in the top ten.

The material sequenced was naive CD8+ T cells sorted from blood. The TCR originated in a man aged 18 to 30 in good health. The V and J genes are TRBV7-9 and TRBJ1-1, with D perhaps TRBD1 (5 bases). The CDR3 sequence: CASSLWGDTEAFF. The DNA for the CDR3 is TGTGCCAGCAGCCTCTGGGGGGACACTGAAGCTTTCTTT.